The 31 T cell receptor beta chains below come from one sample, sequenced in a study of T cells after yellow fever vaccination. Using its own MiXCR run on the 5' RACE reads, TCRdb lists one record per CDR3 protein. The sample shows 300,000 to 400,000 distinct CDR3 sequences, around an eighth of them seen only once. The material sequenced was CD4+ T cells sorted from PBMCs, taken 15 days after the yellow fever booster vaccination. These TCRs come from a man younger than 35 who received the YFV17D yellow fever vaccine.

The chain carries TRBV29-1 and TRBJ2-3; the D gene is possibly TRBD2 (5 bases). The germline gives CDR1 SQVTM, CDR2 ANQGSEA. The CDR3 is 13 amino acids. With 7 bases removed from V and 0 bases from J, the gap between germline ends came to 11 bases. CDR3 loop: CSGGEGSTDTQYF. The CDR3 coding sequence is TGCAGCGGTGGTGAGGGCAGCACAGATACGCAGTATTTT.

This chain uses TRBV30 with TRBJ1-5; 9 positions match TRBD1. This CDR3 has 20 amino acids. Trimming cost V 0 bases and J 7 bases; bases outside gene matches: 22. Looked up from germline, CDR1 is GTSNPN and CDR2 is SVGIG (reference sequence). Here the CDR3 DNA reads TGTGCCTGGAGTGTACAGGGGGCCGGGAGGGGTGGCTGGTCAAGACAGCCCCAGCATTTT. As protein: CAWSVQGAGRGGWSRQPQHF.

The chain carries TRBV6-5 and TRBJ1-2; D is uncertain. V was clipped by 5 bases and J by 7 bases, with 20 bases between them. Germline CDR1 MNHEY, CDR2 SVGAGI. The CDR3 covers 15 residues. CDR3 loop: CASSNGLEGIGGYTF. CDR3 DNA sequence: TGTGCCAGCAGTAATGGCTTAGAAGGTATTGGTGGCTACACCTTC.

The rearrangement links TRBV4-3 to TRBJ1-6; D is perhaps TRBD1 (5 bases). V was pared by 1 base and J by 4 bases, with 14 bases between. The CDR3 spans 17 residues. The germline V gene encodes CDR1 LGHNA and CDR2 YSLEER. The CDR3 loop is CASSQGGPGGYNSPLHF. The CDR3, as DNA: TGCGCCAGCAGCCAAGGAGGGCCTGGGGGATATAATTCACCCCTCCACTTT.

The chain joins TRBV4-1 to TRBJ2-7, with TRBD1 identical over 10 bases. The CDR3 spans 16 residues. Germline trimming cut 4 bases from V and 3 bases from J; bases unmatched to any gene: 9. CDR1 is MGHRA and CDR2 is YSYEKL in the germline V gene. As DNA, the CDR3 is TGCGCCAGCAGCCGACAGTTGACAGGGGGCGGCTACGAGCAGTACGTC. This translates into CASSRQLTGGGYEQYV.

This clonotype appeared many times. A read error may account for a junction end that differs from germline. The chain uses TRBV7-2 and TRBJ2-1; a possible D gene is TRBD2 (7 bases). CDR1 and CDR2 from the germline V gene are SGHTA and FQGNSA. CDR3 length equals 20 residues. The CDR3 sequence: CASSPNLPGGGTTGYSEQFF. In nucleotides, the CDR3 is TGTGCCAGCAGCCCAAACCTCCCTGGGGGGGGGACAACCGGGTACAGTGAGCAGTTCTTC.

The chain recombines TRBV18 with TRBJ2-5; tentatively, D is TRBD2 (6 bases). Trimming shortened V by 5 bases and J by 5 bases, and 18 bases separated the two germline ends. The CDR3 runs 15 residues. CDR1 KGHSH and CDR2 LQKENI come from the germline V gene. For the CDR3, the DNA is TGTGCCAGCTCATCGACGCCCGGGACTGAGGAGACCCAGTACTTC. The encoded protein is CASSSTPGTEETQYF.

This clonotype turned up a few times. This rearrangement joins TRBV4-3 to TRBJ1-5; possible D gene TRBD1, 6 bases. V lost 0 bases and J 1 base, leaving 7 bases between the germline ends. Germline values: CDR1 LGHNA, CDR2 YSLEER. This CDR3 is 15 amino acids long. Written as DNA, the CDR3 is TGCGCCAGCAGCCAAGAGGGGGCCAGCAATCAGCCCCAGCATTTT. It encodes CASSQEGASNQPQHF.

This clonotype was counted between two and nine times. The chain is built from TRBV4-2 and TRBJ1-2; D remains ambiguous. The CDR3 is 14 amino acids. Germline V gene sequence: CDR1 LGHNA, CDR2 YNFKEQ. With 4 bases removed from V and 0 bases from J, the gap between germline ends came to 9 bases. The CDR3 spells CASSLPQTNYGYTF. For the CDR3, the DNA is TGTGCCAGCAGCCTTCCACAAACTAACTATGGCTACACCTTC.

This clonotype was seen only a few times. V usage is TRBV5-5 and J usage is TRBJ1-1; a possible D gene is TRBD1 (6 bases). Germline V gene sequence: CDR1 SGHKS, CDR2 YYEKEE (reference sequence). The length of the CDR3 is 14 residues. Trimming removed 3 bases at V and 5 bases at J, with 14 bases between. CDR3 sequence: CASSWDKWGTEAFF. CDR3 DNA: TGTGCCAGCAGCTGGGACAAATGGGGGACTGAAGCTTTCTTT. Complete variable domain (other parts from reference TRBV5-5 and TRBJ1-1): DAGVTQSPTHLIKTRGQQVTLRCSPISGHKSVSWYQQVLGQGPQFIFQYYEKEERGRGNFPDRFSARQFPNYSSELNVNALLLGDSALYLCASSWDKWGTEAFFGQGTRLTVV.

This chain uses TRBV4-2 with TRBJ1-2; D perhaps matches TRBD1 (5 bases). Trimming took off 2 bases at V and 5 bases at J, with 12 bases between the two ends. There are 14 residues in the CDR3. The germline CDR1 and CDR2 sequences are LGHNA and YNFKEQ. CDR3 coding DNA: TGTGCCAGCAGCCAACGGGACGCGGGGTATGGCTACACCTTC. Its protein is CASSQRDAGYGYTF.

Only a few counts were recorded for this clonotype. The chain joins TRBV7-8 to TRBJ2-5, with 8 bases aligning to TRBD1. The CDR3 spans 14 residues. Germline CDR1 SGHVS, CDR2 FQNEAQ. J was trimmed by 2 bases and V by 5 bases; bases with no gene match: 4. As DNA, the CDR3 is TGTGCCAGCAGCCGGCGGACAGGGCAAGAGACCCAGTACTTC. It specifies CASSRRTGQETQYF. Full variable domain (remainder filled in from reference TRBV7-8 and TRBJ2-5): GAGVSQSPRYKVAKRGQDVALRCDPISGHVSLFWYQQALGQGPEFLTYFQNEAQLDKSGLPSDRFFAERPEGSVSTLKIQRTQQEDSAVYLCASSRRTGQETQYFGPGTRLLVL.

This clonotype was found many times. The chain recombines TRBV18 with TRBJ2-5; D uncertain. The CDR3 contains 12 residues. Germline V CDR1 and CDR2: KGHSH, LQKENI. V lost 8 bases and J lost 3, with 10 bases in between. In DNA, the CDR3 is TGTGCCAGCAGCCCAAGGGAAGAGACCCAGTACTTC. Amino acids: CASSPREETQYF.

This clonotype showed up just a few times. The chain employs TRBV9 and TRBJ1-6, with D maybe TRBD1 (5 bases). Germline V CDR1 and CDR2: SGDLS, YYNGEE. The V end lost 4 bases, the J end lost 7 bases, and 15 bases lay between the germline ends. This CDR3 is 15 amino acids long. CDR3 residues: CASSSESGANSPLHF. DNA for the CDR3: TGTGCCAGCAGCTCGGAGAGCGGGGCGAATTCACCCCTCCACTTT.

In its sample, this clonotype was seen a few times. This rearrangement joins TRBV24-1 to TRBJ1-5; 9 bases line up with TRBD1. Per germline, CDR1 KGHDR and CDR2 SFDVKD. The CDR3 loop spans 17 amino acids. Trimming removed 4 bases from V and 6 bases from J; junction bases left unmatched: 12. The CDR3 DNA reads TGTGCCACCAGTGAGGGACAGGGATCCCTCCCCACTCAGCCCCAGCATTTT. Its translation: CATSEGQGSLPTQPQHF.

This clonotype showed up many times. The chain has TRBV7-9 and TRBJ2-7; TRBD2 is a possible D gene (6 bases). The CDR3 has 16 amino acids. Germline assignment: CDR1 SEHNR and CDR2 FQNEAQ (reference sequence). V was cut by 2 bases and J by 2 bases, with 16 bases left in between. The CDR3 DNA sequence: TGTGCCAGCAGCTTACCCCGGGACTCAAATACCTACGAGCAGTACTTC. This sequence encodes CASSLPRDSNTYEQYF. The variable domain in full, with the rest retrieved from reference TRBV7-9 and TRBJ2-7, is DTGVSQNPRHKITKRGQNVTFRCDPISEHNRLYWYRQTLGQGPEFLTYFQNEAQLEKSRLLSDRFSAERPKGSFSTLEIQRTEQGDSAMYLCASSLPRDSNTYEQYFGPGTRLTVT.

The CDR3 DNA follows: TGCGCCAGCAGTCGGATACTAGCGGGGATCAACACCGGGGAGCTGTTTTTT. Amino acids: CASSRILAGINTGELFF. The chain links TRBV4-1 to TRBJ2-2; TRBD2 matches 10 bases. The CDR3 sequence is 17 residues long. CDR1 and CDR2 from the germline V gene are MGHRA and YSYEKL. J was trimmed by 2 bases and V by 6 bases; bases with no gene match: 9.

The rearrangement links TRBV9 to TRBJ1-2; D may be TRBD1 (6 bases). Per the germline V gene, CDR1 is SGDLS and CDR2 is YYNGEE. The CDR3 totals 13 residues. With 3 bases removed from V and 4 bases from J, the gap between germline ends came to 10 bases. CDR3 loop: CASSAGQLYGYTF. The DNA of the CDR3 is TGTGCCAGCAGCGCCGGACAGCTCTATGGCTACACCTTC.

The V and J genes are TRBV4-3 and TRBJ2-1, with TRBD2 identical over 7 bases. This CDR3 has 17 amino acids. Germline trimming cut 1 base from V and 2 bases from J; bases unmatched to any gene: 8. CDR1 and CDR2 from the germline V gene are LGHNA and YSLEER. CDR3 DNA sequence: TGCGCCAGCAGCCAAGGTGTTGCGGGGGAAACCTACAATGAGCAGTTCTTC. As protein: CASSQGVAGETYNEQFF.

The rearrangement joins TRBV27 to TRBJ1-1, with TRBD1 identical over 7 bases. In germline, CDR1 is MNHEY, CDR2 SMNVEV (reference sequence). CDR3 length equals 13 residues. Trimming at V came to 6 bases and at J to 9 bases, leaving 10 bases not matched to a gene. This chain's CDR3 is CASSLTGIGQAFF. The CDR3 DNA follows: TGTGCCAGCAGCCTGACAGGGATCGGACAAGCTTTCTTT.

At least ten counts were recorded for this clonotype. The J gene is TRBJ2-3, the V gene TRBV4-3, with D possibly TRBD1 on 6 matching bases. Between the trimmed V and J ends, which lost 1 base and 2 bases, there was a span of 10 bases. Germline V gene lookup returns CDR1 LGHNA and CDR2 YSLEER. The CDR3 sequence is 15 residues long. The CDR3, as DNA: TGCGCCAGCAGCCAAGGAGGGACAAACACAGATACGCAGTATTTT. It yields the protein CASSQGGTNTDTQYF.

A few counts support this clonotype. CDR3 in amino acids: CASSFGPLNEKLFF. For the CDR3, the DNA is TGCGCCAGCAGCTTTGGACCATTAAATGAAAAACTGTTTTTT. V gene TRBV5-1 combines with J gene TRBJ1-4; D remains unclear. The CDR3 sequence is 14 residues long. Trimming stripped 2 bases from V and 5 bases from J, with 10 bases between. Germline-derived CDR1 and CDR2 are SGHRS and YFSETQ.

V usage is TRBV12-3 or TRBV12-4 and J usage is TRBJ1-2; 10 bases are a match to TRBD1. V was clipped by 6 bases and J by 5 bases; unmatched bases: 9. CDR3 length: 15 residues. The CDR3, as DNA: TGTGCCAGCAGCCTCCGGGACAGGGGAACGTATGGCTACACCTTC. Amino acid sequence: CASSLRDRGTYGYTF.

The V gene is TRBV6-5, the J gene TRBJ2-1, with D unresolved. This CDR3 contains 17 residues. CDR1 and CDR2 from the germline V gene are MNHEY and SVGAGI. The V and J ends lost 0 bases and 2 bases respectively, with 14 bases between them. The CDR3 DNA sequence: TGTGCCAGCAGTTACTCGCCCGTTGGTAATCCCTACAATGAGCAGTTCTTC. Its protein product is CASSYSPVGNPYNEQFF.

This clonotype came up a few times. The rearrangement joins TRBV9 to TRBJ2-5; D gene uncertain. Per germline, CDR1 SGDLS and CDR2 YYNGEE. V was trimmed by 0 bases and J by 7 bases, leaving 13 bases between them. The CDR3 spans 14 residues. CDR3 sequence reads: CASSVESLVGTQYF. CDR3 DNA sequence: TGTGCCAGCAGCGTAGAGTCTCTAGTCGGGACCCAGTACTTC.

The chain joins TRBV2 to TRBJ2-1; D tentatively reads TRBD1 or TRBD2 (5 bases each). The CDR3 runs to 14 residues. Per the germline V gene, CDR1 is SNHLY and CDR2 is FYNNEI. Between the trimmed V and J ends, which lost 7 bases and 10 bases, there was a span of 20 bases. The CDR3 region is CASNPGRREVEQFF. In DNA, the CDR3 is TGTGCCAGCAATCCGGGGCGCCGAGAAGTCGAGCAGTTCTTC.

This clonotype was detected a few times. V usage is TRBV5-1 and J usage is TRBJ1-1; D uncertain. From germline, CDR1 is SGHRS and CDR2 YFSETQ. This CDR3 comprises 14 residues. Trimming pared 1 base from V and 0 bases from J, leaving 7 bases between. The CDR3, as DNA: TGCGCCAGCAGCTTGTACACTATGAACACTGAAGCTTTCTTT. It is translated as CASSLYTMNTEAFF.

This sequence joins TRBV15 and TRBJ2-2; 9 nucleotides match TRBD1. The CDR3 extends over 16 amino acids. The trim removed 1 base at V and 1 base at J, leaving 1 base unmatched. CDR1 LNHNV and CDR2 YYDKDF come from the germline V gene (reference sequence). Here the CDR3 reads CATSRAGQGNTGELFF. Written as DNA, the CDR3 is TGTGCCACCAGCAGAGCGGGACAGGGGAACACCGGGGAGCTGTTTTTT.

This clonotype was detected a few times. V gene TRBV5-1 combines with J gene TRBJ2-3, with D unresolved. The CDR3 is 13 residues long. The V end was cut by 1 base, the J end by 2 bases, with 5 bases between. The germline gives CDR1 SGHRS, CDR2 YFSETQ. The DNA for the CDR3 is TGCGCCAGCAGCTTGAGTGCCACAGATACGCAGTATTTT. Protein product: CASSLSATDTQYF.

V and J are TRBV5-1 and TRBJ2-6; D is perhaps TRBD2 (5 bases). The CDR3 has 16 amino acids. Trimming cost V 2 bases and J 4 bases, with 13 bases left between them. Germline lookup yields CDR1 SGHRS and CDR2 YFSETQ. The CDR3 coding sequence is TGCGCCAGCAGCTTTGGTCGGGGTTCCGGGGCCAACGTCCTGACTTTC. As protein: CASSFGRGSGANVLTF.

This chain uses TRBV20-1 with TRBJ1-5; possibly TRBD1 for D (5 bases). CDR1 DFQATT and CDR2 SNEGSKA come from the germline V gene (reference sequence). CDR3 length: 12 residues. Deletions cut 6 bases from V and 2 bases from J, with 8 bases between. CDR3 residues: CSARGGNQPQHF. CDR3 DNA sequence: TGCAGTGCCCGGGGCGGCAATCAGCCCCAGCATTTT.